This T cell receptor (beta chain) is drawn from a study of cytomegalovirus exposure and HLA in healthy donors. Findings of the study overall: In a later analysis, several top co-occurrence clusters appeared linked to parvovirus B19, influenza, CMV and Epstein-Barr virus.

Concerning this clone itself: The target antigen is unknown.

With 5 bases removed from V and 7 bases from J, the gap between germline ends came to 8 bases. In germline, CDR1 is SGHTA, CDR2 FQGTGA. The CDR3 covers 11 residues. The PCR employed 60 Vbeta primers together with 13 Jbeta primers. This table comes from immunoSEQ multiplex PCR, and its TCRdb copy is limited to in-frame clones, with some not included. This sample lists under 200,000 clones; its ten largest clones have under 2.5%. Though nominally healthy at sampling, donors likely had unrecorded immune exposures. The sequence came from a man aged 25 to 45 in good health and CMV-seronegative. This chain uses TRBV7-3 with TRBJ1-1; D gene ambiguous. The sample was PBMCs. CDR3 protein: CASSPKFEAFF. CDR3 DNA: TGTGCCAGCAGCCCCAAATTTGAAGCTTTCTTT. The full variable domain, rest sourced from reference TRBV7-3 and TRBJ1-1, is GAGVSQTPSNKVTEKGKYVELRCDPISGHTALYWYRQSLGQGPEFLIYFQGTGAADDSGLPNDRFFAVRPEGSVSTLKIQRTERGDSAVYLCASSPKFEAFFGQGTRLTVV.